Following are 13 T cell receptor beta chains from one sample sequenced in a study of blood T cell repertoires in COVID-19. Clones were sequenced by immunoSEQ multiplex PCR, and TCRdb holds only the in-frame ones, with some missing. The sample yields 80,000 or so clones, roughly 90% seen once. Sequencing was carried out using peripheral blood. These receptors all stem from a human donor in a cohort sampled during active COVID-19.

The CDR3 loop is CASLTSGAKNEQFF. For the CDR3, the DNA is TGTGCCAGCCTGACTAGCGGGGCCAAGAATGAGCAGTTCTTC. The genes are TRBV6-5 and TRBJ2-1, with 11 positions matching TRBD2. V lost 8 bases, J lost 7 bases, and 7 bases stayed unmatched. The CDR3 runs 14 residues. Germline V lookup: CDR1 MNHEY, CDR2 SVGAGI.

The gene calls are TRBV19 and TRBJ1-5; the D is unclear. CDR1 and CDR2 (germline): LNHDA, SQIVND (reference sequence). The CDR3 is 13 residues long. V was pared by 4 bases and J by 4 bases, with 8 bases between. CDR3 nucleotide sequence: TGTGCCAGTAGTACTGACATGAATCAGCCCCAGCATTTT. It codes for CASSTDMNQPQHF. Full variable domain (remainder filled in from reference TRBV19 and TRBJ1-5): DGGITQSPKYLFRKEGQNVTLSCEQNLNHDAMYWYRQDPGQGLRLIYYSQIVNDFQKGDIAEGYSVSREKKESFPLTVTSAQKNPTAFYLCASSTDMNQPQHFGDGTRLSIL.

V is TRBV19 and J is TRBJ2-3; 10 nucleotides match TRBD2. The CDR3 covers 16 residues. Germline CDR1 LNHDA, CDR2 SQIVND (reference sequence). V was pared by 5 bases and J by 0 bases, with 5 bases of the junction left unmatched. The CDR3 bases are TGTGCCAGTAGTTTTCGGACTAGCGGCAGCACAGATACGCAGTATTTT. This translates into CASSFRTSGSTDTQYF.

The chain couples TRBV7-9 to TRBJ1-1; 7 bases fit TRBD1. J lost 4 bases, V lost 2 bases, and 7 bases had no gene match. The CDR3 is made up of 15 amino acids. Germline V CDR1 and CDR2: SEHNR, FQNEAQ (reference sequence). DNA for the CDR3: TGTGCCAGCAGCTTAAAACCCAGGACAGGCACTGAAGCTTTCTTT. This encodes CASSLKPRTGTEAFF.

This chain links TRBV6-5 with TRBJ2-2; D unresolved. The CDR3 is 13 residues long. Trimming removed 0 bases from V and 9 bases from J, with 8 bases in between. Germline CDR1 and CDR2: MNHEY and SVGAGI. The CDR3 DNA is TGTGCCAGCAGTTACTCGCCAGGCTGGGAGCTGTTTTTT. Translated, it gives CASSYSPGWELFF.

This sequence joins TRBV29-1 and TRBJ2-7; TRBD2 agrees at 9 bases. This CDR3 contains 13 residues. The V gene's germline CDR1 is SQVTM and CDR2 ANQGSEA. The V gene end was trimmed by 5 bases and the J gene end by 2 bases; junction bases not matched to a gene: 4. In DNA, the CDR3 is TGCAGCGTTATGACTAGCGGTACCTACGAGCAGTACTTC. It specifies CSVMTSGTYEQYF.

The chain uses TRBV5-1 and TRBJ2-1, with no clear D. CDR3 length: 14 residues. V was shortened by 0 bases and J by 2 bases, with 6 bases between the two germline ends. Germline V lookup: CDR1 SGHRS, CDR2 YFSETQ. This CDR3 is CASSLDLAYNEQFF. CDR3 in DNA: TGCGCCAGCAGCTTGGATCTAGCCTACAATGAGCAGTTCTTC.

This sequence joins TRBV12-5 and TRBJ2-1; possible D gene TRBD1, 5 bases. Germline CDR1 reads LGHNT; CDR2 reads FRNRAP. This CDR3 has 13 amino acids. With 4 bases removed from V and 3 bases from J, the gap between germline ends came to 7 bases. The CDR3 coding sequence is TGTGCTAGTGGTTCAGGGCTCTACAATGAGCAGTTCTTC. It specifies CASGSGLYNEQFF.

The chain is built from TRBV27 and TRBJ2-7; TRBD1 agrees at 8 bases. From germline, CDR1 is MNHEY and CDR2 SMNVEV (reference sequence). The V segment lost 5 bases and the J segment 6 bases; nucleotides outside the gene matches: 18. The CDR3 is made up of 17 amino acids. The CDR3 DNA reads TGTGCCAGCAGTCCCCATGGCCAGGGGGCACTTCCGACCGAGCAGTACTTC. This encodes CASSPHGQGALPTEQYF.

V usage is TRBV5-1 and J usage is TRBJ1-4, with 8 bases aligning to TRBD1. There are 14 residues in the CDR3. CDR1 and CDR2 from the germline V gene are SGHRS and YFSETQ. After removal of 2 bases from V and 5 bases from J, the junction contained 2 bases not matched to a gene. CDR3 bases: TGCGCCAGCAGCTTAAGGGACAGGAATGAAAAACTGTTTTTT. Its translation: CASSLRDRNEKLFF. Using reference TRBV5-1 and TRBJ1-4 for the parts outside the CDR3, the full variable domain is KAGVTQTPRYLIKTRGQQVTLSCSPISGHRSVSWYQQTPGQGLQFLFEYFSETQRNKGNFPGRFSGRQFSNSRSEMNVSTLELGDSALYLCASSLRDRNEKLFFGSGTQLSVL.

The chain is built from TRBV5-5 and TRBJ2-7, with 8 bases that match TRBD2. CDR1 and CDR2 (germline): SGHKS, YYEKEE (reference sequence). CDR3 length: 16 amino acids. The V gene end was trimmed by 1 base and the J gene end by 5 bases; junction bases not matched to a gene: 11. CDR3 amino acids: CASSLTIHGRGDEQYF. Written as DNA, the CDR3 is TGTGCCAGCAGCTTGACGATCCACGGGAGGGGAGACGAGCAGTACTTC.

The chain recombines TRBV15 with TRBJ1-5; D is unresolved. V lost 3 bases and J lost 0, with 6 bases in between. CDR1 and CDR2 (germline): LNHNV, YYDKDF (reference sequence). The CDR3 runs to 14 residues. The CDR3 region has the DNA TGTGCCACCAGCAGGTCGAGTAGCAATCAGCCCCAGCATTTT. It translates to CATSRSSSNQPQHF.

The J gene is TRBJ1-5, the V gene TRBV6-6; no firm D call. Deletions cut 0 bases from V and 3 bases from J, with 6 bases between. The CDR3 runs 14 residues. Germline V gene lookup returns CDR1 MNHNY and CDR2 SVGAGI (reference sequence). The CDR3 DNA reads TGTGCCAGCAGTTACTCCGAGGACAATCAGCCCCAGCATTTT. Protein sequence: CASSYSEDNQPQHF.